Listed here are 8 T cell receptor beta chains from one sample, sequenced in a study of T-cell memory formation after mild COVID-19. TCRdb re-derived calls from the 5' RACE reads in MiXCR, one entry per CDR3 protein. The data show some 82,000 distinct CDR3 sequences, roughly 13% seen once. The sequenced material came from PBMCs or a T cell subset sorted from them (not recorded which). The receptors originated from a man younger than 35 who had mild COVID-19 (a few samples of this study predate the infection). Cell type and time point are not known.

This clonotype was seen ten or more times. This rearrangement joins TRBV13 to TRBJ2-7, with D perhaps matching TRBD1 or TRBD2 (5 bases each). The CDR3 length is 17 residues. V shed 5 bases and J shed 5 bases, with 25 bases lying between them. Germline CDR1 reads PRHDT; CDR2 reads FYEKMQ (reference sequence). The CDR3 loop reads CASSPGAVGSTSDEQYF. For the CDR3, the DNA is TGTGCCAGCAGCCCCGGGGCCGTAGGGTCCACAAGCGACGAGCAGTACTTC.

The genes are TRBV7-9 and TRBJ1-4; 7 nucleotides line up with TRBD1. CDR3 length: 14 amino acids. Germline CDR1 is SEHNR and CDR2 is FQNEAQ (reference sequence). V was pared by 0 bases and J by 14 bases, with 9 bases of the junction left unmatched. Written as DNA, the CDR3 is TGTGCCAGCAGCTTAGCGGGTAGGGGACAGCGGCTGTTTTTT. Translation: CASSLAGRGQRLFF.

This sequence joins TRBV21-1 and TRBJ2-2; TRBD1, as called in the table, went unchecked against the DNA. TRBV21-1 is noted as a pseudogene. The CDR3 covers 16 residues. The CDR3 DNA reads TGTGCCAGCAGCAATGGGGACAGACAGAACACCGGGGAGCTGTTTTTT. This codes for CASSNGDRQNTGELFF.

This clonotype was found a few times. The chain is built from TRBV4-1 and TRBJ1-5; D gene uncertain. Germline V gene data show CDR1 as MGHRA and CDR2 as YSYEKL. V lost 0 bases and J lost 5, with 11 bases in between. The CDR3 extends over 15 amino acids. Written as DNA, the CDR3 is TGCGCCAGCAGCCAAGAGCAGCGGCAAGATCAGCCCCAGCATTTT. Translated: CASSQEQRQDQPQHF.

The chain employs TRBV20-1 and TRBJ2-3; 11 bases fit TRBD2. Germline V gives CDR1 DFQATT, CDR2 SNEGSKA (reference sequence). With 3 bases clipped from V and 5 bases from J, the junction kept 7 bases outside the gene matches. This CDR3 contains 15 residues. The CDR3 region has the DNA TGCAGTGCTAGGGAATTAGCGGGGGGGAAAGATACGCAGTATTTT. Amino acid sequence: CSARELAGGKDTQYF.

This clonotype was seen many times. V is TRBV6-5 and J is TRBJ2-2, with TRBD1 matching 8 bases. CDR1 and CDR2 from the germline V gene are MNHEY and SVGAGI. CDR3 length: 17 residues. The J segment lost 4 bases and the V segment lost 0 bases, leaving 7 bases of the junction unmatched. Written as DNA, the CDR3 is TGTGCCAGCAGTTACTCGAGATGGACAGGGTCCACCGGGGAGCTGTTTTTT. Protein: CASSYSRWTGSTGELFF.

A few counts support this clonotype. This chain uses TRBV6-4 with TRBJ2-1, with D tentatively TRBD1 (5 bases). Germline CDR1 reads MRHNA; CDR2 reads SNTAGT. CDR3 length: 12 amino acids. The V end was cut by 4 bases, the J end by 5 bases, with 6 bases between. CDR3 sequence reads: CASSVGDNEQFF. The CDR3 nucleotides read TGTGCCAGCAGTGTAGGGGACAATGAGCAGTTCTTC.

The chain has TRBV27 and TRBJ2-3, with D unclear. Trimming took 6 bases from V and 1 from J, leaving 8 bases between them. Germline V gene data show CDR1 as MNHEY and CDR2 as SMNVEV (reference sequence). The CDR3 runs 13 residues. The CDR3 DNA is TGTGCCAGCAGCCCCGCGGGCACAGATACGCAGTATTTT. Encoded protein: CASSPAGTDTQYF.